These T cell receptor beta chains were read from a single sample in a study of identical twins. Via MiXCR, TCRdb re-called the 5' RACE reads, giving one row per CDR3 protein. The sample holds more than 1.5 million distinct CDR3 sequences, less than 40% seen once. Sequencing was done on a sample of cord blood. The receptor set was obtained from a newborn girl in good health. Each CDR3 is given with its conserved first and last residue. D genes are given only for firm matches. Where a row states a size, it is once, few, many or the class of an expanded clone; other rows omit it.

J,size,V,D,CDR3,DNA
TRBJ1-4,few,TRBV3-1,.,CASSYPGTFNEKLFF,TGTGCCAGCAGCTACCCAGGTACCTTTAATGAAAAACTGTTTTTT
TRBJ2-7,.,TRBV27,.,CASRRRGKRSYEQYF,TGTGCCAGCAGACGTCGGGGGAAGAGATCCTACGAGCAGTACTTC
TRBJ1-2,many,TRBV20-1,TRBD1,CSASRGQGKNYGYTF,TGCAGTGCTAGCCGTGGACAGGGGAAAAACTATGGCTACACCTTC
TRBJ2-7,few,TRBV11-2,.,CASSLDGQFYEQYF,TGTGCCAGCAGCTTAGATGGCCAGTTTTACGAGCAGTACTTC
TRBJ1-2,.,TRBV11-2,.,CAVPLDSLTMRGYGYTF,TGTGCCGTCCCCTTGGACAGCCTAACTATGAGGGGCTATGGCTACACCTTC
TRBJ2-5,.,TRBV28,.,CASSFEPHGNEQYF,TGTGCCAGCAGTTTCGAGCCCCATGGCAATGAGCAGTACTTC
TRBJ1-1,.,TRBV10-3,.,CASRGSVNTEAFF,TGTGCCTCCCGGGGCAGCGTGAACACTGAAGCTTTCTTT
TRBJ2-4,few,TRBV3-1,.,CASSHYRKNIQYF,TGTGCCAGCAGCCACTACAGGAAAAACATTCAGTACTTC
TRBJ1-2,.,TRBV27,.,CASSLNIGEGYTF,TGTGCCAGCAGTTTAAACATCGGCGAGGGCTACACCTTC
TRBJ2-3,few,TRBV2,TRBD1,CASDPGQGPDTQYF,TGTGCCAGCGATCCGGGACAGGGTCCAGATACGCAGTATTTT
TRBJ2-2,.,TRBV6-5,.,CASSYSKVGSDTGELFF,TGTGCCAGCAGTTACTCGAAGGTCGGGAGTGACACCGGGGAGCTGTTTTTT
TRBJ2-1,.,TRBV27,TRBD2,CASSRSGLADNEQFF,TGTGCCAGCAGTCGATCTGGACTAGCGGACAATGAGCAGTTCTTC
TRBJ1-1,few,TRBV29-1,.,CSVVGQGMNTEAFF,TGCAGCGTTGTGGGGCAGGGCATGAACACTGAAGCTTTCTTT
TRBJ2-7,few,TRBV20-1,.,CSAPPGLTYEQYF,TGCAGTGCTCCTCCGGGACTCACTTACGAGCAGTACTTC
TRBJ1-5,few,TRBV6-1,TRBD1,CASSHRGGQPQHF,TGTGCCAGCAGTCACAGGGGTGGTCAGCCCCAGCATTTT
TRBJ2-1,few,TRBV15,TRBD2,CATSREFGLAGVCEQFF,TGTGCCACCAGCAGAGAATTCGGACTAGCGGGAGTATGTGAGCAGTTCTTC
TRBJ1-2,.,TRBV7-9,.,CASSYPGTPTSGYTF,TGTGCCAGCAGCTATCCCGGGACACCGACTAGTGGCTACACCTTC
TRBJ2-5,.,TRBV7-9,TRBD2,CASSSPTSGGAREQYF,TGTGCCAGCAGCTCCCCGACTAGCGGGGGGGCCCGGGAGCAGTACTTC
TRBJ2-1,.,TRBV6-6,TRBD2,CASRGETGTPNEQFF,TGTGCCAGCCGGGGGGAGACGGGGACCCCTAATGAGCAGTTCTTC
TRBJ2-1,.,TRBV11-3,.,CASSLRDGLYNEQFF,TGTGCCAGCAGCTTACGGGACGGACTCTACAATGAGCAGTTCTTC
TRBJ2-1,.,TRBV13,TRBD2,CASSLDRRTSGYNEQFF,TGTGCCAGCAGCTTAGATCGCAGGACTAGCGGCTACAATGAGCAGTTCTTC
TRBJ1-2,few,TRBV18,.,CASSPPTATGAYGYTF,TGTGCCAGCTCACCACCCACGGCCACGGGGGCTTATGGCTACACCTTC
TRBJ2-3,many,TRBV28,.,CATRVSTDTQYF,TGTGCCACCAGGGTTAGCACAGATACGCAGTATTTT
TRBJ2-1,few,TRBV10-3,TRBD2,CAISDTPLLSGGAYNEQFF,TGTGCCATCAGTGATACTCCCCTGCTTAGCGGGGGGGCCTACAATGAGCAGTTCTTC
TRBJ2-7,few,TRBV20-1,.,CSARDPSRRVRVYEQYF,TGCAGTGCTAGAGATCCCTCCCGGAGGGTTCGGGTCTACGAGCAGTACTTC
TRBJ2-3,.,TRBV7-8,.,CASSARTDFVDTQYF,TGTGCCAGCAGCGCACGGACAGATTTCGTGGATACGCAGTATTTT
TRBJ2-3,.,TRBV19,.,CASSDRLLTDTQYF,TGTGCCAGTAGCGACAGGCTTCTCACAGATACGCAGTATTTT
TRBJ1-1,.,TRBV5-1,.,CASSPGKGTLNTEAFF,TGCGCCAGCAGCCCCGGGAAGGGAACCTTAAACACTGAAGCTTTCTTT
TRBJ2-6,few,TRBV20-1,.,CSARMLQPSGANVLTF,TGCAGTGCTAGGATGCTTCAACCCTCTGGGGCCAACGTCCTGACTTTC
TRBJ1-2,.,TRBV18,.,CASSPIGGYGYTF,TGTGCCAGCTCACCCATTGGTGGCTATGGCTACACCTTC
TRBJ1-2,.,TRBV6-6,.,CASSYVHVTGLGGYTF,TGTGCCAGCAGTTACGTACATGTCACGGGACTAGGTGGCTACACCTTC
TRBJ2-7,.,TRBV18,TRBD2,CASSLSTSRNEQYF,TGTGCCAGCTCCCTATCGACTAGCCGGAATGAGCAGTACTTC
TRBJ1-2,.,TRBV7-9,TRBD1,CASSLVATGTFSYTF,TGTGCCAGCAGCTTAGTGGCGACAGGGACCTTCAGCTACACCTTC
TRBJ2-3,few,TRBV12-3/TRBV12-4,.,CASSSRERGTDTQYF,TGTGCCAGCAGTTCCCGGGAGAGGGGCACAGATACGCAGTATTTT
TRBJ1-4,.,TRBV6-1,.,CASSEEITGRNEKLFF,TGTGCCAGCAGTGAAGAGATCACAGGGCGGAATGAAAAACTGTTTTTT
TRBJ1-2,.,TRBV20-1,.,CSAVEGLRYGYTF,TGCAGTGCCGTTGAGGGACTCCGCTATGGCTACACCTTC
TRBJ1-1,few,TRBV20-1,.,CSARDLWGQNTEAFF,TGCAGTGCTAGAGATCTTTGGGGACAGAACACTGAAGCTTTCTTT
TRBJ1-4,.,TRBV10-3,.,CAISEFFKGGEKLFF,TGTGCCATCAGTGAGTTCTTCAAGGGAGGTGAAAAACTGTTTTTT
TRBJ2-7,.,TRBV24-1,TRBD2,CATSDLIAGAYNEQYF,TGTGCCACCAGTGATTTGATAGCGGGAGCGTACAATGAGCAGTACTTC
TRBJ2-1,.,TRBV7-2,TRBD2,CASSLAVSGRVRFVEQFF,TGTGCCAGCAGCTTAGCGGTTAGCGGGAGGGTCCGTTTCGTTGAGCAGTTCTTC
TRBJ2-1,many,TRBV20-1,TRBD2,CSARDRGGSYNEQFF,TGCAGTGCTAGAGATCGGGGGGGCTCCTACAATGAGCAGTTCTTC